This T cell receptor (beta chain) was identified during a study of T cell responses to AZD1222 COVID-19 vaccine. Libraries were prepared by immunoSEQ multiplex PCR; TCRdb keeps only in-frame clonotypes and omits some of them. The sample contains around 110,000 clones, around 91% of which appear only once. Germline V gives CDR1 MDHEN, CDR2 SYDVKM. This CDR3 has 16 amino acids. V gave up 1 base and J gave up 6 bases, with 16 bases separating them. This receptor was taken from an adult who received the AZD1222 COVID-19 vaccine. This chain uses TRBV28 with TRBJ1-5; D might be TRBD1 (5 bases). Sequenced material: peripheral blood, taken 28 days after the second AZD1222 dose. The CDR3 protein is CASSLLGQGNIQPQHF. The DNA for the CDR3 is TGTGCCAGCAGTTTATTGGGGCAGGGAAATATTCAGCCCCAGCATTTT.